This T cell receptor (beta chain) was sequenced in a study of regulatory T cells in long-lasting Graves disease. Findings and caveats of the study: It was possible that the small sample size reduced accuracy. New patients shared some 970 public clonotypes, fewer than the 2,500 to 3,000 shared by persistent patients.

This CDR3 has 15 residues. V lost 7 bases, J lost 5 bases, and 15 bases stayed unmatched. CDR1 SQVTM and CDR2 ANQGSEA come from the germline V gene. Time point noted: newly diagnosed GD, antithyroid drugs for less than 3 months. There was RNA extracted from PBMCs, and the TCR library was made from it. Through Arm-PCR of CDR3 regions and iRepertoire HTBI primers, TCR beta libraries were built. In the authors' workflow: Under 75 TRBV and 12 to 15 TRBJ segments were identified across samples. TCRdb used MiXCR to reprocess the multiplex PCR reads, holding one entry per CDR3 protein. Clone size and V and J calls follow TCRdb, not the original study. This table holds roughly 510,000 distinct CDR3 sequences, about 16% found once. This clonotype has more than one count but fewer than ten. What it binds is unknown. These data are also associated with another study on T cells in Graves' hyperthyroidism and ophthalmopathy. That publication notes: First-round RT-PCR targeting the TCR CDR3 was performed with the HTBI primer set.

The sample consisted of peripheral blood mononuclear cells (PBMCs), taken at new diagnosis, from a patient treated with antithyroid drugs. The chain has TRBV29-1 and TRBJ2-7; 9 nucleotides align to TRBD2. The sequence came from a man aged 18 to 30 with Graves disease. CDR3: CSGISGSFKVDEQYF. The CDR3 nucleotides read TGCAGCGGCATTAGCGGGAGTTTTAAGGTCGACGAGCAGTACTTC.